This record covers a single TCR beta chain. Enrolled during active infection, Seattle patients were then followed longitudinally. This sample was taken from a study of blood T cell repertoires in COVID-19. Study-level background: The United States, Italy and Spain supplied acute and convalescent COVID-19 samples. From T cells, B-cell-depleted T cells, or PBMCs came the material, which was cDNA or gDNA.

Per the original data handling: Reference gene primer amplification yielded estimated nucleated cell counts. Sequencing was performed with immunoSEQ multiplex PCR; in TCRdb, only in-frame clones are kept and a portion is missing. The DNA was the basis for D and trimming; V, J and clone size are from that table. The repertoire includes 150,000 to 200,000 clones, 80% to 85% of them detected once, and around 8% sits in the top ten. From germline, CDR1 is SQVTM and CDR2 ANQGSEA. The CDR3 consists of 12 residues. V was pared by 2 bases and J by 4 bases, with 8 bases between. The genes are TRBV29-1 and TRBJ1-1; D might be TRBD1 (6 bases). The sample taken for sequencing was peripheral blood. This sequence originates from a woman in her seventies with COVID-19, enrolled during active disease. The CDR3 is CSVEPTGTEAFF. The CDR3 DNA follows: TGCAGCGTTGAACCGACAGGCACTGAAGCTTTCTTT.